The 24 T cell receptor beta chains below were found in one sample sequenced in a study of blood T cells in healthy people across ages. A second PCR of roughly 7 to 11 cycles used a sample-barcoded 5' primer and a J-beta primer mix. TCRdb redid the calling of the 5' RACE reads with MiXCR, one entry per CDR3 protein. The data show 1 million or so distinct CDR3 sequences, with approximately 25% seen just once and approximately 0.75% held by the top ten. The same data also contributed to another study, on T cells of mothers and their children.

Source material: blood. The receptors here all came from a girl aged 2 to 9 in good health.

This clonotype was recorded a few times. This sequence joins TRBV20-1 and TRBJ2-1, with 9 nucleotides matching TRBD2. V trimming: 6 bases; J trimming: 2 bases; junction bases outside the gene matches: 11. Looked up from germline, CDR1 is DFQATT and CDR2 is SNEGSKA (reference sequence). The CDR3 extends over 16 amino acids. CDR3 DNA sequence: TGCAGTGCCCTGGGGGTGGCGGGAGGGACCTACAATGAGCAGTTCTTC. Translation: CSALGVAGGTYNEQFF.

The V gene is TRBV29-1, the J gene TRBJ2-3, with TRBD2 as a possible D gene (7 bases). Looked up from germline, CDR1 is SQVTM and CDR2 is ANQGSEA. CDR3 length equals 13 residues. The CDR3 sequence is CMGRGGAADTQYF. CDR3 coding DNA: TGCATGGGACGCGGGGGCGCAGCCGATACGCAGTATTTT.

The rearrangement joins TRBV7-2 to TRBJ2-3, with D possibly matching TRBD1 (5 bases). The CDR3 extends over 14 amino acids. V was cut by 5 bases and J by 2 bases, with 11 bases left in between. CDR1 and CDR2 (germline): SGHTA, FQGNSA. CDR3 sequence: CASSPGWPTDTQYF. The CDR3 DNA reads as TGTGCCAGCAGCCCAGGGTGGCCCACAGATACGCAGTATTTT.

The V call is TRBV7-9, the J call TRBJ2-5; 13 bases are a match to TRBD2. Gene TRBJ2-1 matches the end of the DNA better, so the J call may be wrong. Germline V gene sequence: CDR1 SEHNR, CDR2 FQNEAQ (reference sequence). The CDR3 is made up of 15 amino acids. The CDR3 region has the DNA TGTGCCAGCAGCTGGCTGGGACTAGCGGGGAATGAGCAGTTCTTC. It specifies CASSWLGLAGNEQFF.

V is TRBV12-3 or TRBV12-4 and J is TRBJ2-7; possibly TRBD2 for D (6 bases). V dropped 5 bases and J dropped 1 base, with 18 bases sitting between them. The CDR3 consists of 16 residues. Here the CDR3 DNA reads TGTGCCAGCAGTCCCCCACTAGCCCCCAGGTCCTACGAGCAGTACTTC. It encodes CASSPPLAPRSYEQYF.

This clonotype was seen only a few times. The V and J genes are TRBV20-1 and TRBJ2-1, with 8 bases lining up with TRBD2. The germline CDR1 and CDR2 sequences are DFQATT and SNEGSKA (reference sequence). V was clipped by 5 bases and J by 5 bases; unmatched bases: 8. There are 14 residues in the CDR3. CDR3 amino acids: CSAPVAGMNNEQFF. As DNA, the CDR3 is TGCAGTGCTCCCGTAGCGGGGATGAACAATGAGCAGTTCTTC.

The chain recombines TRBV28 with TRBJ2-7; D remains ambiguous. CDR1 MDHEN and CDR2 SYDVKM come from the germline V gene. There are 12 residues in the CDR3. Between the trimmed V and J ends, which lost 5 bases and 4 bases, there was a span of 9 bases. The CDR3 is CASSPLPYEQYF. The CDR3 DNA reads TGTGCCAGCAGTCCTCTCCCTTACGAGCAGTACTTC.

In this sample, this clonotype turned up a few times. This chain joins TRBV12-3 or TRBV12-4 and TRBJ2-1, with D unresolved. V lost 7 bases and J lost 5, with 9 bases in between. The CDR3 is 12 residues long. The CDR3 loop is CASTWLNNEQFF. DNA of the CDR3: TGTGCCAGCACCTGGTTAAACAATGAGCAGTTCTTC.

This clonotype was recorded a few times. The rearrangement joins TRBV5-1 to TRBJ1-3; 8 nucleotides agree with TRBD1. CDR3 length: 13 amino acids. CDR1 is SGHRS, CDR2 YFSETQ, per germline. Trimming took 7 bases from V and 0 from J; bases not matched to a gene: 0. The CDR3 reads CASGTGSGNTIYF. The CDR3 nucleotides are TGCGCCAGCGGGACAGGCTCTGGAAACACCATATATTTT.

This clonotype occurred a few times. The chain uses TRBV20-1 and TRBJ2-3, with TRBD2 identical over 7 bases. The length of the CDR3 is 15 residues. The trim removed 0 bases at V and 2 bases at J, leaving 5 bases unmatched. Germline V lookup: CDR1 DFQATT, CDR2 SNEGSKA (reference sequence). The DNA of the CDR3 is TGCAGTGCTAGAGATCCAGCGGGGTACACAGATACGCAGTATTTT. It codes for CSARDPAGYTDTQYF.

This chain connects TRBV12-3 or TRBV12-4 to TRBJ1-5, with 7 bases fitting TRBD1. There are 13 residues in the CDR3. V lost 7 bases, J lost 5 bases, and 5 bases stayed unmatched. CDR3 bases: TGTGCCAGCACCCACAGGGGAGATCAGCCCCAGCATTTT. Its protein product is CASTHRGDQPQHF.

The chain recombines TRBV6-1 with TRBJ2-3; TRBD1 is a possible D gene (5 bases). Germline assignment: CDR1 MNHNS and CDR2 SASEGT. V was shortened by 0 bases and J by 3 bases, with 22 bases between the two germline ends. The CDR3 runs 19 residues. The CDR3 coding sequence is TGTGCCAGCAGTGAAGCGACGGGTATCGTAGGGGTGAAGACAGATACGCAGTATTTT. As protein: CASSEATGIVGVKTDTQYF.

The chain recombines TRBV7-2 with TRBJ2-3; 9 bases match TRBD1. V lost 5 bases, J lost 8 bases, and 11 bases stayed unmatched. Looked up from germline, CDR1 is SGHTA and CDR2 is FQGNSA. CDR3 length: 15 amino acids. CDR3 coding DNA: TGTGCCAGCAGCAAATGGACAGGGGATGGTGTTACGCAGTATTTT. The encoded protein is CASSKWTGDGVTQYF.

The chain is built from TRBV3-1 and TRBJ2-3; perhaps TRBD1 as D (5 bases). Trimming shortened V by 10 bases and J by 7 bases, and 12 bases separated the two germline ends. The CDR3 consists of 11 residues. Per germline, CDR1 LGHDT and CDR2 YNNKEL (reference sequence). The CDR3 loop is CATTGGYTQYF. The CDR3 DNA reads TGTGCCACCACAGGCGGATATACGCAGTATTTT.

The chain uses TRBV20-1 and TRBJ2-7; the D gene is possibly TRBD1 (5 bases). The germline V gene encodes CDR1 DFQATT and CDR2 SNEGSKA (reference sequence). The CDR3 spans 13 residues. Trimming cost V 0 bases and J 5 bases, with 11 bases left between them. The CDR3 region has the DNA TGCAGTGCTAGAGATCTAGGGGTCGACGAGCAGTACTTC. Encoded protein: CSARDLGVDEQYF.

This clonotype occurred a few times. V is TRBV14 and J is TRBJ2-7; 7 bases are shared with TRBD1. CDR3 length: 14 residues. Germline values: CDR1 SGHDN, CDR2 FVKESK. V lost 3 bases and J lost 3; bases outside the gene matches: 5. DNA for the CDR3: TGTGCCAGCAGCCATAGACAGGGAATCTACGAGCAGTACTTC. This translates into CASSHRQGIYEQYF.

This clonotype was seen only a few times. This chain uses TRBV6-2 or TRBV6-3 with TRBJ2-7; possibly TRBD1 for D (6 bases). Trimming removed 5 bases at V and 4 bases at J, with 18 bases between. CDR1 is MNHEY, CDR2 SVGEGT, per germline. This CDR3 is 15 amino acids long. Here the CDR3 reads CASSATPGHPYEQYF. CDR3 nucleotide sequence: TGTGCCAGCAGTGCAACCCCGGGACACCCGTACGAGCAGTACTTC.

CDR3 bases: TGTGCCAGCGGGACTAGCGGGAGTAGGGAGACCCAGTACTTC. It specifies CASGTSGSRETQYF. The gene calls are TRBV9 and TRBJ2-5; 14 bases are a match to TRBD2. V shed 7 bases and J 5 bases; nucleotides not matched to a gene: 4. CDR3 length: 14 residues. Germline assignment: CDR1 SGDLS and CDR2 YYNGEE. The variable domain in full, completed from reference TRBV9 and TRBJ2-5, reads DSGVTQTPKHLITATGQRVTLRCSPRSGDLSVYWYQQSLDQGLQFLIQYYNGEERAKGNILERFSAQQFPDLHSELNLSSLELGDSALYFCASGTSGSRETQYFGPGTRLLVL.

This clonotype was picked up a small number of times. The chain carries TRBV25-1 and TRBJ1-2, with D maybe TRBD1 (5 bases). The CDR3 contains 15 residues. V gave up 4 bases and J gave up 4 bases, with 16 bases separating them. CDR1 is MGHDK, CDR2 SYGVNS, per germline. The CDR3 protein is CASSVPGRDLYGYTF. CDR3 nucleotides: TGTGCCAGCAGTGTACCCGGGCGGGACCTCTATGGCTACACCTTC.

V is TRBV5-1 and J is TRBJ1-4; 8 bases are shared with TRBD1. Germline CDR1 and CDR2: SGHRS and YFSETQ. The CDR3 is made up of 15 amino acids. V dropped 1 base and J dropped 6; count of bases not matched to a gene: 5. Written as DNA, the CDR3 is TGCGCCAGCAGCTTGACAGGGGGGCCCGATGAAAAACTGTTTTTT. It is translated as CASSLTGGPDEKLFF.

The chain combines TRBV29-1 with TRBJ1-2; D is possibly TRBD1 (6 bases). The CDR3 has 13 amino acids. The germline gives CDR1 SQVTM, CDR2 ANQGSEA. V was pared by 8 bases and J by 3 bases, with 16 bases between. CDR3 DNA sequence: TGCAGCACCCGAGGGGGAAACGACTATGGCTACACCTTC. As protein: CSTRGGNDYGYTF. The whole variable domain, remainder taken from reference TRBV29-1 and TRBJ1-2, is SAVISQKPSRDICQRGTSLTIQCQVDSQVTMMFWYRQQPGQSLTLIATANQGSEATYESGFVIDKFPISRPNLTFSTLTVSNMSPEDSSIYLCSTRGGNDYGYTFGSGTRLTVV.

This clonotype was counted a single time. The chain employs TRBV15 and TRBJ2-7; TRBD1 matches 7 bases. Germline V gene lookup returns CDR1 LNHNV and CDR2 YYDKDF (reference sequence). The CDR3 sequence is 16 residues long. Trimming cost V 0 bases and J 4 bases; bases outside gene matches: 9. In DNA form, the CDR3 reads TGTGCCACCAGCAGAGATCGCTGGACAGGACCTTACGAGCAGTACTTC. Amino acid sequence: CATSRDRWTGPYEQYF. Looking up the rest from reference TRBV15 and TRBJ2-7 gives the full variable domain: DAMVIQNPRYQVTQFGKPVTLSCSQTLNHNVMYWYQQKSSQAPKLLFHYYDKDFNNEADTPDNFQSRRPNTSFCFLDIRSPGLGDTAMYLCATSRDRWTGPYEQYFGPGTRLTVT.

The chain joins TRBV20-1 to TRBJ1-4, with D possibly being TRBD1 (5 bases). V shed 7 bases and J shed 7 bases, with 13 bases lying between them. Germline V gene lookup returns CDR1 DFQATT and CDR2 SNEGSKA (reference sequence). This CDR3 contains 12 residues. The CDR3 region is CSGRSQGEKLFF. In DNA, the CDR3 is TGCAGTGGGAGATCGCAGGGTGAAAAACTGTTTTTT.

V and J are TRBV7-2 and TRBJ2-5; D perhaps matches TRBD1 (5 bases). The J call could be wrong; TRBJ2-7 is a better fit for the DNA end. This CDR3 is 12 amino acids long. Germline V gene data show CDR1 as SGHTA and CDR2 as FQGNSA. The CDR3: CASSLRDNEQYF. In DNA form, the CDR3 reads TGTGCCAGCAGCCTCAGGGATAACGAGCAGTACTTC.